These T cell receptor beta chains were read from a single sample in a study of shared clonotypes between healthy human individuals. TCRdb keeps only in-frame clones here, not all; method: immunoSEQ multiplex PCR. The sample carries 550,000 to 600,000 clones, 70% to 80% recorded once. The sequenced sample consisted of PBMCs. The receptors come from a woman aged 40 to 49 in good health. Some clones in this sample may be carry-over from other donors' samples. Both conserved end residues are trimmed from each CDR3. The D gene is left open where the match is weak. Clone size is given for some rows only: seen once, a few or many times, or a class if the clone is expanded.

clone_size: .
v_call: TRBV7-9
d_call: .
cdr3_aa: ASSPREGAGNTIY

clone_size: .
v_call: TRBV5-5
d_call: TRBD1
cdr3_aa: ASSPPGQENEKLF

clone_size: .
v_call: TRBV10-1
d_call: .
cdr3_aa: ASSEGPEYVGEQF

clone_size: .
v_call: TRBV7-9
d_call: .
cdr3_aa: ASSLSGWSYNEQF

clone_size: .
v_call: TRBV7-2
d_call: TRBD1
cdr3_aa: ASSLGQGPDEKLF

clone_size: .
v_call: TRBV6-1
d_call: TRBD2
cdr3_aa: ASASGSIPEQY

clone_size: .
v_call: TRBV5-4
d_call: TRBD2
cdr3_aa: ASSLSGLVQETQY

clone_size: .
v_call: TRBV28
d_call: TRBD1
cdr3_aa: ASSLPLTGGDGYT

clone_size: .
v_call: TRBV10-3
d_call: .
cdr3_aa: AITTRASNQPQH

clone_size: .
v_call: TRBV6-1
d_call: .
cdr3_aa: ATRETGELF

clone_size: .
v_call: TRBV4-1
d_call: .
cdr3_aa: ASSVNRWGEQY

clone_size: few
v_call: TRBV10-3
d_call: TRBD1
cdr3_aa: AISGDRVGEQY

clone_size: many
v_call: TRBV29-1
d_call: .
cdr3_aa: SVEAGGNTEAF

clone_size: .
v_call: TRBV11-1
d_call: TRBD2
cdr3_aa: ASSWTSGNDNEQF

clone_size: once
v_call: TRBV4-2
d_call: .
cdr3_aa: ASSEDHPGTPPHTDTQY

clone_size: .
v_call: TRBV5-1
d_call: .
cdr3_aa: ASSLARGYEQY

clone_size: many
v_call: TRBV28
d_call: .
cdr3_aa: ASKDRSGLANYGYT

clone_size: .
v_call: TRBV2
d_call: .
cdr3_aa: ASRGDGEKLF

clone_size: .
v_call: TRBV19
d_call: .
cdr3_aa: ASSTYLSSYEQY

clone_size: .
v_call: TRBV11-2
d_call: .
cdr3_aa: ASSLGRNTEAF

clone_size: .
v_call: TRBV28
d_call: .
cdr3_aa: ASTPRTASGSGTEAF

clone_size: .
v_call: TRBV5-1
d_call: .
cdr3_aa: ASSLAYSRGDTQY

clone_size: .
v_call: TRBV28
d_call: .
cdr3_aa: ASSFSGNEQF

clone_size: few
v_call: TRBV27
d_call: TRBD2
cdr3_aa: ASASGKIDEQF